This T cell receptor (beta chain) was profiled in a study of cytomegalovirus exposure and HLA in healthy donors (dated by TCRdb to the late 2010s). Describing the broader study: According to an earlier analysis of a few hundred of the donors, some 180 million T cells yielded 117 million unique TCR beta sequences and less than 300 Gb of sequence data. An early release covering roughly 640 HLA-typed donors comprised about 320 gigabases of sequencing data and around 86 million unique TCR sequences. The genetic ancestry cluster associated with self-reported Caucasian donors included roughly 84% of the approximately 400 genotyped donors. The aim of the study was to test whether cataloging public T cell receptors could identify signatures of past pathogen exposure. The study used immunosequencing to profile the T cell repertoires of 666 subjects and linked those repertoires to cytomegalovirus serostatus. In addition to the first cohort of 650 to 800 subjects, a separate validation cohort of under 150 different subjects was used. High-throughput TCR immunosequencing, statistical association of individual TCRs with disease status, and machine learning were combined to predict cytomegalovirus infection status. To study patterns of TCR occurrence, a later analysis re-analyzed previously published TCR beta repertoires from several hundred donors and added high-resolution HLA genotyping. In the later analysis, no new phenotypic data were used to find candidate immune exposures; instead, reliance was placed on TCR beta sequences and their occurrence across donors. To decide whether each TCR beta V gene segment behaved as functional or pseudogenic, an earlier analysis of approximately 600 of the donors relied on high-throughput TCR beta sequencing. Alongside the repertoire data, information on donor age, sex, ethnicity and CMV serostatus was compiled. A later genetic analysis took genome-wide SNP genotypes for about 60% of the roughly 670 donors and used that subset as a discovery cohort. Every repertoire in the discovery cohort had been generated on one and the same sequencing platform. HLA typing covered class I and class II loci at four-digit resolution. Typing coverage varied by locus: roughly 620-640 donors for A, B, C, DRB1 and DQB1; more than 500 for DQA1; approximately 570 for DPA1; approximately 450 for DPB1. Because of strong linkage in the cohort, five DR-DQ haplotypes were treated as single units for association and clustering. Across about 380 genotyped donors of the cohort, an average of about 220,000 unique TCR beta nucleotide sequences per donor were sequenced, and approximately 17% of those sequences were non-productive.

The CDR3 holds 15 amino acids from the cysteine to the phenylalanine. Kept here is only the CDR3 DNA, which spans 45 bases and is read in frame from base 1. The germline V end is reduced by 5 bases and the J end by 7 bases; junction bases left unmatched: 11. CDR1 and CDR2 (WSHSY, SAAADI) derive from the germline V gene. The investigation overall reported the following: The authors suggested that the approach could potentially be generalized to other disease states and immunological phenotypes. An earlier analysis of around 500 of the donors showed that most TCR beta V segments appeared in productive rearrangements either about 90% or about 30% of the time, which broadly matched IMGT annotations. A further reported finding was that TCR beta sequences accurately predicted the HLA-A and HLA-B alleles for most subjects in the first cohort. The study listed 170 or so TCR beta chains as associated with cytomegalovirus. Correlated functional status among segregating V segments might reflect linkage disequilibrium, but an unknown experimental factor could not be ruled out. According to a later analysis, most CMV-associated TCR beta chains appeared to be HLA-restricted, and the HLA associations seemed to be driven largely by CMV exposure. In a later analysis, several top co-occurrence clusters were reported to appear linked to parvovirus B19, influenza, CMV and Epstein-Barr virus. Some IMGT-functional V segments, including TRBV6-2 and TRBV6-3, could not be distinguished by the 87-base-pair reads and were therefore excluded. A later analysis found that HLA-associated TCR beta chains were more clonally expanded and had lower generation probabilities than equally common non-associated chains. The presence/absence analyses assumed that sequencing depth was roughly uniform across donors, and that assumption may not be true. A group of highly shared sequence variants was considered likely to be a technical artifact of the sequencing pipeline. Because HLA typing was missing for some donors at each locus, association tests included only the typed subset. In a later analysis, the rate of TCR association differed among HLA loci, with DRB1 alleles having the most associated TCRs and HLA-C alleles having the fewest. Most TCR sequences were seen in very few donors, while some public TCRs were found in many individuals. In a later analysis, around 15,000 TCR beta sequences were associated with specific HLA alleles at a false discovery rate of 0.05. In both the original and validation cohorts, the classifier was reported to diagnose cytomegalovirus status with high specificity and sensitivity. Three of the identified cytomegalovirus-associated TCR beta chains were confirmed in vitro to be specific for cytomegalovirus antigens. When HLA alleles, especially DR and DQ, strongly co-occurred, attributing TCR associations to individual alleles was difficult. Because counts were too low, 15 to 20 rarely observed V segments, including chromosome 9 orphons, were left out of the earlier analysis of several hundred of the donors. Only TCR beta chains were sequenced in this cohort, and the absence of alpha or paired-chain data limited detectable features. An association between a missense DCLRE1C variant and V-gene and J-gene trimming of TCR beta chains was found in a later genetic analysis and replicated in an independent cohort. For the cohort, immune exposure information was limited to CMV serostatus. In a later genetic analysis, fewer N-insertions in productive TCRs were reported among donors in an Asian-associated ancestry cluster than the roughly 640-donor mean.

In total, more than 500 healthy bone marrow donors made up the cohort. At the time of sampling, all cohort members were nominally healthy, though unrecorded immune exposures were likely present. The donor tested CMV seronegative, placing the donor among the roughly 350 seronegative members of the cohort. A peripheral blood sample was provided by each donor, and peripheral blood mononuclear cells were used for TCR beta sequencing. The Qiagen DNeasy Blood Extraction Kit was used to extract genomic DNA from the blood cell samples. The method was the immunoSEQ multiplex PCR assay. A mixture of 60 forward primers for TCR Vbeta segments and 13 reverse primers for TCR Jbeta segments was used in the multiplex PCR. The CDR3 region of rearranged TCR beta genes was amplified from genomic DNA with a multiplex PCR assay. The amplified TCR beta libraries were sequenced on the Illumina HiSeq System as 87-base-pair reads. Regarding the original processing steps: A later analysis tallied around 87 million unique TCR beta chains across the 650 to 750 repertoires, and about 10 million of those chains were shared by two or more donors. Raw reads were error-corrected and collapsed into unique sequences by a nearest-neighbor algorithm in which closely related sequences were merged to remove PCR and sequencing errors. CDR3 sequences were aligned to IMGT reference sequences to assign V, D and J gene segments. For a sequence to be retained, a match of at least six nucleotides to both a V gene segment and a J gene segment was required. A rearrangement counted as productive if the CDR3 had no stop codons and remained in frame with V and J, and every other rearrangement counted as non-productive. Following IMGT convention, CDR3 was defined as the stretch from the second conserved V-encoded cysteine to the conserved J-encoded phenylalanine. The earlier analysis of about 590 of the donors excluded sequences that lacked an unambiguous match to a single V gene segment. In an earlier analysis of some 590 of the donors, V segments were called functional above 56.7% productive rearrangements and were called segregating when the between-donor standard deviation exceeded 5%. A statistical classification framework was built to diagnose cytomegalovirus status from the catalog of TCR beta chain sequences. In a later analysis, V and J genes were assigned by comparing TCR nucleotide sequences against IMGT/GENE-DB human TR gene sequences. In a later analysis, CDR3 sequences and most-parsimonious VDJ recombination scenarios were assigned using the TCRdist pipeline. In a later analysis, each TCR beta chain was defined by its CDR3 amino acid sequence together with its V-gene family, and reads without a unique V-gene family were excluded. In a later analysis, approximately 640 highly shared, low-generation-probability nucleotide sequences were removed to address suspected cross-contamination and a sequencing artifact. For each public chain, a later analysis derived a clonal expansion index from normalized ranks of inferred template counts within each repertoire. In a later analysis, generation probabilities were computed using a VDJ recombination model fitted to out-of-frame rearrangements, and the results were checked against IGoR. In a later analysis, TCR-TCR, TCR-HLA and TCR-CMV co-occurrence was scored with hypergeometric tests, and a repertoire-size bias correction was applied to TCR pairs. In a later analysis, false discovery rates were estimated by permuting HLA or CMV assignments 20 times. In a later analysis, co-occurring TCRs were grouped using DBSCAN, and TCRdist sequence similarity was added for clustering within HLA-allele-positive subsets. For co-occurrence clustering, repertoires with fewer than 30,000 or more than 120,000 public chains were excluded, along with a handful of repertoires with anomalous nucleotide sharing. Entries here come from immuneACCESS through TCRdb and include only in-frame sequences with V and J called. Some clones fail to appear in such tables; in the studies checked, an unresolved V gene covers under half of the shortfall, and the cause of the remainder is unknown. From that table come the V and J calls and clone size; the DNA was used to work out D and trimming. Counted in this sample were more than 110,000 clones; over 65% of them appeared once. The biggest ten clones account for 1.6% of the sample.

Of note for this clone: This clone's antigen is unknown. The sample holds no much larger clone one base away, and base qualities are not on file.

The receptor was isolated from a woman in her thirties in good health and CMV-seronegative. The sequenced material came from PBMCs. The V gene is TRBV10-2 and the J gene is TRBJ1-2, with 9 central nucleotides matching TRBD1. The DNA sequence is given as TGCGCCAGCAGTTCCCCTAGGACAGGGGACAGTGGCTACACCTTC. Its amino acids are CASSSPRTGDSGYTF.